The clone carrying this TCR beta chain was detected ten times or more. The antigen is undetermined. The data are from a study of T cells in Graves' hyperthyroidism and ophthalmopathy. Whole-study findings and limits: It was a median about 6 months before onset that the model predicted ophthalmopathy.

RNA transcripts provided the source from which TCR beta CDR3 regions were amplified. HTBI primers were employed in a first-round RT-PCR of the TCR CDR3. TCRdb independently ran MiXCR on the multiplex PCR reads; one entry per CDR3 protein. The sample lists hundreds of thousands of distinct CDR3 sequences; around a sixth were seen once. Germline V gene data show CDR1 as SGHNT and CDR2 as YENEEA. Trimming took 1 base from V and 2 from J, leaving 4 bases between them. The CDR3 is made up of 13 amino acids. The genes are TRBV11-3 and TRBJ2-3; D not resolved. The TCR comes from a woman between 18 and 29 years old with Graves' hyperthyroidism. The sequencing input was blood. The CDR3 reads CASSLALTDTQYF. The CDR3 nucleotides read TGTGCCAGCAGCTTAGCCCTCACAGATACGCAGTATTTT.